The next 7 T cell receptor beta chains were all read from a single sample in a study of technical replicates of blood from a few donors. Some clones are missing from TCRdb's copy, which holds only in-frame ones; the method was immunoSEQ multiplex PCR. The sample carries about 82,000 clones, around 94% recorded once. Sequenced: T cells isolated from PBMCs. The receptors were sampled from a human donor in good health.

The chain combines TRBV30 with TRBJ2-5; possibly TRBD2 for D (6 bases). Per germline, CDR1 GTSNPN and CDR2 SVGIG (reference sequence). There are 14 residues in the CDR3. The germline V and J ends were trimmed by 1 base and 7 bases, with 16 bases remaining between them. CDR3 sequence: CAWSADTWRGTQYF. CDR3 bases: TGTGCCTGGAGTGCGGACACGTGGCGGGGGACCCAGTACTTC.

The chain recombines TRBV7-3 with TRBJ1-1, with D maybe TRBD1 (5 bases). CDR1 is SGHTA, CDR2 FQGTGA, per germline. V lost 5 bases and J 7 bases, leaving 20 bases between the germline ends. CDR3 length: 15 residues. The DNA of the CDR3 is TGTGCCAGCAGCGTCCGGGACTTTGACCGAGGTGAAGCTTTCTTT. Translation: CASSVRDFDRGEAFF.

V gene TRBV9 combines with J gene TRBJ2-2; TRBD2 matches 7 bases. V was pared by 3 bases and J by 4 bases, with 3 bases of the junction left unmatched. Germline values: CDR1 SGDLS, CDR2 YYNGEE. The CDR3 length is 14 residues. The chain's CDR3 is CASSAPSGTGELFF. Here the CDR3 DNA reads TGTGCCAGCAGCGCTCCTAGCGGCACCGGGGAGCTGTTTTTT.

The chain is built from TRBV19 and TRBJ1-2; the D is unclear. V was clipped by 7 bases and J by 3 bases, with 12 bases between them. This CDR3 comprises 13 residues. The germline CDR1 and CDR2 sequences are LNHDA and SQIVND (reference sequence). CDR3 nucleotides: TGTGCCAGTACCGGAGGGAGTTACTATGGCTACACCTTC. Translating it yields CASTGGSYYGYTF.

The rearrangement links TRBV5-8 to TRBJ2-1, with 7 bases matching TRBD2. The germline CDR1 and CDR2 sequences are SGHTS and YDEGEE. With 2 bases clipped from V and 0 bases from J, the junction kept 5 bases outside the gene matches. This CDR3 has 16 residues. CDR3 sequence reads: CASSFVAGHSYNEQFF. CDR3 coding DNA: TGTGCCAGCAGCTTTGTAGCGGGTCACTCCTACAATGAGCAGTTCTTC. The whole variable domain, filled in from reference TRBV5-8 and TRBJ2-1, reads EAGVTQSPTHLIKTRGQQATLRCSPISGHTSVYWYQQALGLGLQFLLWYDEGEERNRGNFPPRFSGRQFPNYSSELNVNALELEDSALYLCASSFVAGHSYNEQFFGPGTRLTVL.

The chain carries TRBV19 and TRBJ2-7, with D maybe TRBD2 (6 bases). Germline CDR1 and CDR2: LNHDA and SQIVND (reference sequence). The length of the CDR3 is 12 residues. CDR3 region: CARDWSSYEQYF. For the CDR3, the DNA is TGTGCTAGGGACTGGAGCTCCTACGAGCAGTACTTC.

The V gene is TRBV27, the J gene TRBJ2-3; D gene uncertain. The CDR3 extends over 12 amino acids. V was shortened by 3 bases and J by 5 bases, with 6 bases between the two germline ends. Germline assignment: CDR1 MNHEY and CDR2 SMNVEV (reference sequence). DNA for the CDR3: TGTGCCAGCAGTTTCAGTTTAGATACGCAGTATTTT. Translation: CASSFSLDTQYF.